Sequencing of this T cell receptor (beta chain) was carried out in a study of T cells in Graves' hyperthyroidism and ophthalmopathy. In the study overall: Peripheral blood was obtained at initial diagnosis, preceding any treatment. Study-wide points: From stable hyperthyroidism, ophthalmopathy was separated by a 13 V-J model. Most thyroid clonotypes with frequency above 0.001 were detected in blood.

Germline V gene data show CDR1 as DFQATT and CDR2 as SNEGSKA (reference sequence). The CDR3 sequence is 16 residues long. V was cut by 1 base and J by 0 bases, with 16 bases left in between. Template material for amplifying TCR beta CDR3 regions consisted of RNA transcripts. First-round RT-PCR targeting the TCR CDR3 was performed with the HTBI primer set. In TCRdb, the multiplex PCR reads were re-called with MiXCR into one record per CDR3 protein. The sample records fewer than 450,000 distinct CDR3 sequences, roughly 15% being singletons. The table lists this clonotype with many counts. Its antigen is unidentified.

Input material: blood. The V and J genes are TRBV20-1 and TRBJ2-7; D possibly matches TRBD1 or TRBD2 (6 bases each). The sequence was collected from a woman aged 55-70 years with Graves' ophthalmopathy. The DNA for the CDR3 is TGCAGTGCTAGAGGCTTGGGGGGCCCTAGCTCCTACGAGCAGTACTTC. Translated: CSARGLGGPSSYEQYF.